A selection of T cell receptor beta chains follows, all from one sample in a study of blood T cell repertoires in COVID-19. Only in-frame clones appear in the TCRdb table, and some are missing; sequencing was by immunoSEQ multiplex PCR. The table lists 150,000 to 200,000 clones, 92% of them singletons. Input material: peripheral blood. All receptors derive from a man aged 30 to 39 with COVID-19, enrolled during active disease. Each CDR3 is given with its conserved first and last residue. A D gene is named only where the DNA matches it firmly. Where a row states a size, it is once, few, many or the class of an expanded clone; other rows omit it.

j_gene: TRBJ2-7
abundance: .
v_gene: TRBV19
d_gene: TRBD1
CDR3aa: CASRGTDDFSYEQYF
CDR3nt: TGTGCCAGTAGGGGGACAGATGACTTTTCCTACGAGCAGTACTTC

j_gene: TRBJ1-4
abundance: .
v_gene: TRBV6-2/TRBV6-3
d_gene: .
CDR3aa: CASSYFISQGSEKLFF
CDR3nt: TGTGCCAGCAGTTACTTTATTAGTCAGGGGTCTGAAAAACTGTTTTTT

j_gene: TRBJ2-7
abundance: .
v_gene: TRBV5-1
d_gene: TRBD2
CDR3aa: CASSPEERGTFFYEQYF
CDR3nt: TGCGCCAGCAGTCCGGAGGAGCGGGGGACGTTTTTCTACGAGCAGTACTTC

j_gene: TRBJ2-1
abundance: .
v_gene: TRBV9
d_gene: TRBD1
CDR3aa: CASSPAGTGVYEQFF
CDR3nt: TGTGCCAGCAGCCCTGCCGGGACAGGGGTCTATGAGCAGTTCTTC

j_gene: TRBJ2-7
abundance: once
v_gene: TRBV6-2/TRBV6-3
d_gene: TRBD2
CDR3aa: CASSMGGLAGKSSYEQYF
CDR3nt: TGTGCCAGCAGTATGGGTGGACTAGCGGGAAAAAGCTCCTACGAGCAGTACTTC

j_gene: TRBJ1-2
abundance: .
v_gene: TRBV9
d_gene: TRBD1
CDR3aa: CASSVGTGVYGYTF
CDR3nt: TGTGCCAGCAGCGTCGGGACAGGGGTTTATGGCTACACCTTC

j_gene: TRBJ1-1
abundance: .
v_gene: TRBV30
d_gene: .
CDR3aa: CAWSVSSGMNTEAFF
CDR3nt: TGTGCCTGGAGTGTGAGTTCGGGGATGAACACTGAAGCTTTCTTT

j_gene: TRBJ2-3
abundance: .
v_gene: TRBV9
d_gene: .
CDR3aa: CASSVSGRGSTDTQYF
CDR3nt: TGTGCCAGCAGCGTATCGGGCAGGGGAAGCACAGATACGCAGTATTTT

j_gene: TRBJ1-2
abundance: .
v_gene: TRBV5-4
d_gene: TRBD1
CDR3aa: CASSSQTDRAGYGYTF
CDR3nt: TGTGCCAGCAGCTCGCAGACTGACAGGGCAGGCTATGGCTACACCTTC

j_gene: TRBJ1-1
abundance: .
v_gene: TRBV12-5
d_gene: .
CDR3aa: CASGLDSNTEAFF
CDR3nt: TGTGCTAGTGGTTTGGATAGTAACACTGAAGCTTTCTTT

j_gene: TRBJ2-7
abundance: .
v_gene: TRBV28
d_gene: TRBD2
CDR3aa: CASSSGSQYEQYF
CDR3nt: TGTGCCAGCAGTAGCGGGAGTCAATACGAGCAGTACTTC

j_gene: TRBJ2-1
abundance: .
v_gene: TRBV7-7
d_gene: TRBD1
CDR3aa: CASSLGQGNNEQFF
CDR3nt: TGTGCCAGCAGCCTCGGACAGGGAAACAATGAGCAGTTCTTC

j_gene: TRBJ1-1
abundance: .
v_gene: TRBV14
d_gene: TRBD1
CDR3aa: CASSQIRGKNTEAFF
CDR3nt: TGTGCCAGCAGCCAGATCAGGGGGAAGAACACTGAAGCTTTCTTT

j_gene: TRBJ1-5
abundance: .
v_gene: TRBV18
d_gene: .
CDR3aa: CASSPGEGGQPQHF
CDR3nt: TGTGCCAGCTCACCAGGGGAGGGGGGGCAGCCCCAGCATTTT

j_gene: TRBJ2-1
abundance: few
v_gene: TRBV19
d_gene: TRBD2
CDR3aa: CASSIPLASSYNEQFF
CDR3nt: TGTGCCAGTAGTATACCACTAGCGTCGTCCTACAATGAGCAGTTCTTC

j_gene: TRBJ2-1
abundance: .
v_gene: TRBV6-6
d_gene: TRBD2
CDR3aa: CASSYGLAGPYNEQFF
CDR3nt: TGTGCCAGCAGTTACGGACTAGCGGGGCCTTACAATGAGCAGTTCTTC

j_gene: TRBJ2-5
abundance: .
v_gene: TRBV10-3
d_gene: .
CDR3aa: CAISDGEETQYF
CDR3nt: TGTGCCATCAGTGACGGGGAGGAGACCCAGTACTTC

j_gene: TRBJ2-1
abundance: .
v_gene: TRBV7-3
d_gene: TRBD2
CDR3aa: CASSLTPGLAVTEQFF
CDR3nt: TGTGCCAGCAGCCTAACACCGGGACTAGCGGTAACTGAGCAGTTCTTC

j_gene: TRBJ2-1
abundance: .
v_gene: TRBV5-4
d_gene: TRBD1
CDR3aa: CASSARTGGYNEQFF
CDR3nt: TGTGCCAGCAGCGCAAGGACAGGGGGGTACAATGAGCAGTTCTTC

j_gene: TRBJ1-2
abundance: .
v_gene: TRBV30
d_gene: TRBD1
CDR3aa: CAWSEDRGRGYTF
CDR3nt: TGTGCCTGGAGTGAGGACAGGGGGAGAGGCTACACCTTC

j_gene: TRBJ1-2
abundance: .
v_gene: TRBV11-2
d_gene: TRBD1
CDR3aa: CASSLEWGQGTGYTF
CDR3nt: TGTGCCAGCAGCTTGGAATGGGGACAGGGAACGGGCTACACCTTC

j_gene: TRBJ1-1
abundance: .
v_gene: TRBV4-2
d_gene: .
CDR3aa: CASSQEIQGWSEAFF
CDR3nt: TGTGCCAGCAGCCAAGAAATTCAGGGCTGGTCTGAAGCTTTCTTT

j_gene: TRBJ1-5
abundance: .
v_gene: TRBV7-9
d_gene: .
CDR3aa: CASSLGSDNQPQHF
CDR3nt: TGTGCCAGCAGCTTAGGCAGCGACAATCAGCCCCAGCATTTT

j_gene: TRBJ2-5
abundance: few
v_gene: TRBV2
d_gene: TRBD2
CDR3aa: CASQGTSGQETQYF
CDR3nt: TGTGCCTCGCAGGGGACTAGCGGTCAAGAGACCCAGTACTTC

j_gene: TRBJ2-3
abundance: few
v_gene: TRBV7-8
d_gene: .
CDR3aa: CASSLQGARGTDTQYF
CDR3nt: TGTGCCAGCAGCTTACAAGGGGCCAGGGGCACAGATACGCAGTATTTT

j_gene: TRBJ1-6
abundance: few
v_gene: TRBV10-3
d_gene: TRBD1
CDR3aa: CATTYRDSYNSPLHF
CDR3nt: TGTGCCACCACATACCGGGACAGCTATAATTCACCCCTCCACTTT

j_gene: TRBJ1-5
abundance: .
v_gene: TRBV2
d_gene: TRBD1
CDR3aa: CASSPGGKGNQPQHF
CDR3nt: TGTGCCAGCAGTCCAGGGGGCAAGGGCAATCAGCCCCAGCATTTT

j_gene: TRBJ1-1
abundance: .
v_gene: TRBV5-6
d_gene: .
CDR3aa: CASSSWTGMNTEAFF
CDR3nt: TGTGCCAGCAGCTCCTGGACGGGGATGAACACTGAAGCTTTCTTT

j_gene: TRBJ1-5
abundance: once
v_gene: TRBV7-2
d_gene: TRBD1
CDR3aa: CASSARTGGGHQPQHF
CDR3nt: TGTGCCAGCAGCGCGCGGACAGGGGGCGGGCATCAGCCCCAGCATTTT

j_gene: TRBJ2-1
abundance: .
v_gene: TRBV2
d_gene: .
CDR3aa: CASSERLQGNEQFF
CDR3nt: TGTGCCAGCAGTGAAAGACTTCAGGGCAATGAGCAGTTCTTC

j_gene: TRBJ2-1
abundance: once
v_gene: TRBV7-8
d_gene: .
CDR3aa: CASSFITGNGYEQFF
CDR3nt: TGTGCCAGCAGCTTTATAACAGGGAACGGGTATGAGCAGTTCTTC

j_gene: TRBJ2-1
abundance: many
v_gene: TRBV11-2
d_gene: TRBD2
CDR3aa: CASSTSSGRVYNEQFF
CDR3nt: TGTGCCAGCAGCACTTCTAGCGGGAGGGTTTACAATGAGCAGTTCTTC

j_gene: TRBJ2-1
abundance: .
v_gene: TRBV5-1
d_gene: .
CDR3aa: CASSISVDSYNEQFF
CDR3nt: TGCGCCAGCAGCATTAGCGTAGACTCCTACAATGAGCAGTTCTTC

j_gene: TRBJ2-7
abundance: few
v_gene: TRBV7-3
d_gene: TRBD1
CDR3aa: CASSVGTGAYEQYF
CDR3nt: TGTGCCAGCAGCGTTGGGACAGGGGCTTACGAGCAGTACTTC

j_gene: TRBJ1-2
abundance: once
v_gene: TRBV19
d_gene: TRBD1
CDR3aa: CASNPVLGQGAFGYTF
CDR3nt: TGTGCCAGTAATCCTGTCCTAGGACAGGGGGCCTTTGGCTACACCTTC

j_gene: TRBJ2-1
abundance: once
v_gene: TRBV3-1/TRBV3-2
d_gene: TRBD2
CDR3aa: CASSQDSGRHNEQFF
CDR3nt: TGTGCCAGCAGCCAAGATAGCGGGAGGCACAATGAGCAGTTCTTC

j_gene: TRBJ2-1
abundance: .
v_gene: TRBV18
d_gene: TRBD2
CDR3aa: CASSPISGGRENEQFF
CDR3nt: TGTGCCAGCTCACCGATAAGCGGGGGTCGGGAGAATGAGCAGTTCTTC

j_gene: TRBJ1-2
abundance: .
v_gene: TRBV11-1
d_gene: .
CDR3aa: CASSLNLQGKDGYTF
CDR3nt: TGTGCCAGCAGCCTAAACTTACAGGGAAAGGACGGCTACACCTTC

j_gene: TRBJ1-5
abundance: .
v_gene: TRBV6-6
d_gene: .
CDR3aa: CASSYSPPGGNQPQHF
CDR3nt: TGTGCCAGCAGTTACTCCCCCCCAGGGGGCAATCAGCCCCAGCATTTT

j_gene: TRBJ1-4
abundance: .
v_gene: TRBV28
d_gene: .
CDR3aa: CASTHEGFDEKLFF
CDR3nt: TGTGCCAGCACACACGAGGGATTTGATGAAAAACTGTTTTTT

j_gene: TRBJ2-7
abundance: .
v_gene: TRBV28
d_gene: .
CDR3aa: CASSLTGSSYEQYF
CDR3nt: TGTGCCAGCAGTTTAACGGGGTCCTCCTACGAGCAGTACTTC

j_gene: TRBJ1-1
abundance: .
v_gene: TRBV11-2
d_gene: .
CDR3aa: CASRGGEPEAFF
CDR3nt: TGTGCCAGCAGGGGCGGGGAGCCTGAAGCTTTCTTT